This entry lists 22 T cell receptor beta chains sequenced from one sample in a study of metastatic and nonmetastatic thyroid tumors. Among the patients, none had received any treatment before thyroid surgery. TCRdb re-called the PCR reads through MiXCR. Here the sample spans about 4,500 clones, about a sixth being singletons. Sequenced material: adjacent normal tissue. Receptor source: a female donor with papillary thyroid cancer or a benign thyroid nodule (not recorded which). Some clones in this sample may be carry-over from other donors' samples.

The chain uses TRBV7-9 and TRBJ1-5; D not certain. The CDR3 contains 14 residues. Trimming removed 0 bases from V and 6 bases from J, with 9 bases in between. In germline, CDR1 is SEHNR, CDR2 FQNEAQ (reference sequence). The CDR3: CASSLAADGQPQHF. In DNA, the CDR3 is TGTGCCAGCAGCTTAGCAGCCGATGGTCAGCCCCAGCATTTT. The full variable domain, rest sourced from reference TRBV7-9 and TRBJ1-5, is DTGVSQNPRHKITKRGQNVTFRCDPISEHNRLYWYRQTLGQGPEFLTYFQNEAQLEKSRLLSDRFSAERPKGSFSTLEIQRTEQGDSAMYLCASSLAADGQPQHFGDGTRLSIL.

This clone is large within its sample. This chain joins TRBV6-1 and TRBJ2-7, with TRBD1 matching over 7 bases. The CDR3 runs 14 residues. Germline V gene sequence: CDR1 MNHNS, CDR2 SASEGT. Trimming removed 3 bases from V and 2 bases from J; junction bases left unmatched: 4. CDR3 in DNA: TGTGCCAGCAGTGAGCTCGGGACAGCCTACGAGCAGTACTTC. Protein: CASSELGTAYEQYF.

This clone was picked up a small number of times. The CDR3 reads CASSEGDSPRWNEQFF. The CDR3 coding sequence is TGTGCCAGCAGTGAAGGTGACTCCCCGAGGTGGAATGAGCAGTTCTTC. The V call is TRBV6-1, the J call TRBJ2-1; D is undetermined. V lost 1 base and J lost 7, with 17 bases in between. The CDR3 has 16 amino acids. CDR1 and CDR2 from the germline V gene are MNHNS and SASEGT.

V gene TRBV4-1 combines with J gene TRBJ2-3; TRBD2 might be the D (5 bases). CDR1 is MGHRA and CDR2 is YSYEKL in the germline V gene. V gave up 6 bases and J gave up 9 bases, with 10 bases separating them. This CDR3 contains 11 residues. CDR3 protein: CASRVEGTQYF. CDR3 nucleotides: TGCGCCAGCAGGGTCGAGGGAACGCAGTATTTT.

By share, this clone ranks as medium-sized. This sequence joins TRBV19 and TRBJ1-2; 7 bases are a match to TRBD1. Per germline, CDR1 LNHDA and CDR2 SQIVND (reference sequence). The J segment lost 4 bases and the V segment lost 8 bases, leaving 10 bases of the junction unmatched. This CDR3 has 14 amino acids. Here the CDR3 DNA reads TGTGCCAGTGGAGTCCCGGGACAGTTCTATGGCTACACCTTC. Its protein product is CASGVPGQFYGYTF.

This clone was found many times. With a much larger clone just one base away, this may be a read error. This is likely a read error, given that the CDR3 carries no conserved phenylalanine or tryptophan at its end. J is TRBJ1-4 and V is TRBV12-3 or TRBV12-4; no definite D call. The CDR3 loop spans 12 amino acids. V lost 5 bases, J lost 8 bases, and 9 bases lay in between. CDR3 nucleotide sequence: TGTGCCAGCAGTCCCCATCAAGAAAAACTGTTTCTT. It is translated as CASSPHQEKLFL.

The rearrangement joins TRBV19 to TRBJ2-7; no clear D gene. The CDR3 is 10 amino acids. Germline CDR1 LNHDA, CDR2 SQIVND (reference sequence). DNA for the CDR3: TGTGACGCAGGTACATACGAGCAGTACTTC. This gives the protein CDAGTYEQYF.

The chain is built from TRBV6-5 and TRBJ1-6; 7 positions agree with TRBD1. V lost 2 bases and J lost 9; bases outside the gene matches: 10. This CDR3 is 16 amino acids long. Germline-derived CDR1 and CDR2 are MNHEY and SVGAGI. The CDR3 DNA sequence: TGTGCCAGCAGTTACGGCAGGGGGGTCGGTAGTTCACCCCTCCACTTT. Protein product: CASSYGRGVGSSPLHF.

The V gene is TRBV20-1, the J gene TRBJ2-1; D gene uncertain. Germline CDR1 DFQATT, CDR2 SNEGSKA (reference sequence). CDR3 length: 9 amino acids. V lost 1 base and J lost 12, with 4 bases in between. CDR3 in amino acids: CSARGRQFF. CDR3 nucleotides: TGCAGTGCTAGAGGACGGCAGTTCTTC.

This clone showed up just a few times. The rearrangement joins TRBV6-1 to TRBJ2-5; no firm D call. The V end lost 8 bases, the J end lost 3 bases, and 7 bases lay between the germline ends. CDR1 is MNHNS, CDR2 SASEGT, per germline. There are 11 residues in the CDR3. The CDR3 sequence: CASLQKETQYF. In nucleotides, the CDR3 is TGTGCCAGCTTGCAAAAAGAGACCCAGTACTTC.

This clone has only a few counts. The genes are TRBV28 and TRBJ1-6; possible D gene TRBD1, 6 bases. From germline, CDR1 is MDHEN and CDR2 SYDVKM. The CDR3 is 16 amino acids. Trimming removed 3 bases from V and 6 bases from J, with 15 bases in between. CDR3 amino acids: CASSFRRGIGNSPLHF. The CDR3 nucleotides are TGTGCCAGCAGTTTTCGGAGGGGGATTGGTAATTCACCCCTCCACTTT.

This clone is labeled as medium-sized. V is TRBV20-1 and J is TRBJ1-1; TRBD1 is a possible D gene (5 bases). V shed 8 bases and J shed 5 bases, with 15 bases lying between them. This CDR3 contains 12 residues. In germline, CDR1 is DFQATT, CDR2 SNEGSKA (reference sequence). CDR3 loop: CSQWGAGTEAFF. The CDR3 nucleotides read TGCAGTCAGTGGGGCGCAGGGACTGAAGCTTTCTTT.

This clone was picked up a small number of times. The V gene is TRBV7-8, the J gene TRBJ2-7; 9 nucleotides agree with TRBD1. Germline lookup yields CDR1 SGHVS and CDR2 FQNEAQ. With V trimmed by 6 bases and J by 9 bases, 21 bases remained unmatched. This CDR3 has 17 residues. The CDR3 here is CASRGGWRDRVSVGQYF. Written as DNA, the CDR3 is TGTGCCAGCAGGGGGGGATGGAGGGACAGGGTCAGTGTAGGGCAGTACTTC. Full variable domain (rest looked up from reference TRBV7-8 and TRBJ2-7): GAGVSQSPRYKVAKRGQDVALRCDPISGHVSLFWYQQALGQGPEFLTYFQNEAQLDKSGLPSDRFFAERPEGSVSTLKIQRTQQEDSAVYLCASRGGWRDRVSVGQYFGPGTRLTVT.

This clone came up many times. The rearrangement uses TRBV18 and TRBJ2-1; 10 bases are shared with TRBD2. CDR1 and CDR2 from the germline V gene are KGHSH and LQKENI. With V trimmed by 4 bases and J by 1 base, 7 bases remained unmatched. The CDR3 covers 17 residues. Written as DNA, the CDR3 is TGTGCCAGCTCACTTGTAGCGGGAGGATGGTCCTACAATGAGCAGTTCTTC. Translating it yields CASSLVAGGWSYNEQFF. The full variable domain, in which reference TRBV18 and TRBJ2-1 provide the parts outside the CDR3, is NAGVMQNPRHLVRRRGQEARLRCSPMKGHSHVYWYRQLPEEGLKFMVYLQKENIIDESGMPKERFSAEFPKEGPSILRIQQVVRGDSAAYFCASSLVAGGWSYNEQFFGPGTRLTVL.

On this clone: The missing conserved phenylalanine or tryptophan at the end of this CDR3 makes a read error likely. The DNA is omitted, as the CDR3 cannot be located on it reliably, and the CDR3 follows TCRdb's listing. The CDR3 sequence is CVSSRGPDSPIHL. The chain joins TRBV6-1 to TRBJ1-6; the table's D call TRBD1 went unverified against the DNA. The CDR3 is 13 amino acids in total, end residues counted. Germline V gene sequence: CDR1 MNHNS, CDR2 SASEGT.

This clone came up many times. Different DNA sequences within this sample yield the same CDR3. This chain links TRBV5-5 with TRBJ2-3, with TRBD1 identical over 11 bases. The J segment lost 6 bases and the V segment lost 4 bases, leaving 1 base of the junction unmatched. The CDR3 spans 13 residues. The germline gives CDR1 SGHKS, CDR2 YYEKEE (reference sequence). For the CDR3, the DNA is TGTGCCAGCAGCGGGACAGGGGGGGATACGCAGTATTTT. Protein sequence: CASSGTGGDTQYF.

This clone was detected many times. The gene calls are TRBV2 and TRBJ2-5, with D hard to call. The CDR3 is made up of 12 amino acids. The ends were cut back, 3 bases at V and 3 bases at J, with 5 bases in the middle. CDR1 is SNHLY and CDR2 is FYNNEI in the germline V gene. The CDR3 is CASSEWKETQYF. The CDR3 nucleotides are TGTGCCAGCAGTGAGTGGAAAGAGACCCAGTACTTC.

This clone has only a few counts. The junction departs from the called germline gene at one end, perhaps through a read error. This chain joins TRBV15 and TRBJ1-2; no definite D call. This CDR3 has 10 residues. CDR1 is LNHNV and CDR2 is YYDKDF in the germline V gene (reference sequence). The CDR3 DNA reads TGTGCCGCCAGCTATGCAGGAATGGCATTC. Amino acid sequence: CAASYAGMAF.

On this clone itself: Compared with germline, one end of the junction differs, possibly owing to a read error. V gene TRBV20-1 combines with J gene TRBJ1-2; perhaps TRBD1 as D (5 bases). The germline CDR1 and CDR2 sequences are DFQATT and SNEGSKA (reference sequence). The CDR3 sequence is 12 residues long. DNA for the CDR3: TGCGGTGCTACCTCGGACATAAATGGCTACATCTTC. Its translation is CGATSDINGYIF.

By share of the sample, this clone is medium-sized (0.01 to 0.1%). The chain is built from TRBV11-2 and TRBJ2-5; no clear D gene. CDR1 is SGHAT and CDR2 is FQNNGV in the germline V gene. V was trimmed by 4 bases and J by 2 bases, leaving 8 bases between them. The CDR3 has 13 amino acids. Here the CDR3 DNA reads TGTGCCAGCAGCTCTCGGCCTCAAGAGACCCAGTACTTC. This sequence encodes CASSSRPQETQYF.

This clone is medium-sized. This sequence joins TRBV7-2 and TRBJ1-1; TRBD1 matches 8 bases. The CDR3 consists of 14 residues. The germline V gene encodes CDR1 SGHTA and CDR2 FQGNSA. Trimming at V came to 4 bases and at J to 7 bases, leaving 8 bases not matched to a gene. In DNA, the CDR3 is TGTGCCAGCAGCTCCGGACAGGGTAGGGATGAAGCTTTCTTT. This gives the protein CASSSGQGRDEAFF.

The chain uses TRBV12-3 or TRBV12-4 and TRBJ2-7; tentative D call: TRBD1 (6 bases). The CDR3 has 14 amino acids. Between the trimmed V and J ends, which lost 1 base and 2 bases, there was a span of 9 bases. The CDR3 is CASSLGQGTYEQYF. For the CDR3, the DNA is TGTGCCAGCAGTTTAGGGCAGGGGACCTACGAGCAGTACTTC.